This entry is about one TCR beta chain. How the authors handled the data: Amplification of reference gene primers provided the estimated nucleated cell counts. Using immunoSEQ multiplex PCR, the repertoire was profiled, and TCRdb retains in-frame clones only, with some absent. V and J calls plus clone size are reproduced from that table; the DNA served to infer D and trimming. The sample records under 300,000 clones, around 84% being singletons. The sample is drawn from a study of blood T cell repertoires in COVID-19. Everyone who took part was roughly 18 to 89 years old, and they came from 24 US areas. CDR1 is SGHDT and CDR2 is YYEEEE in the germline V gene. This CDR3 is 15 amino acids long. With 0 bases clipped from V and 3 bases from J, the junction kept 4 bases outside the gene matches.

This clonotype was sampled from a woman aged 45-59 years who had recovered from COVID-19. The sample comprised PBMCs or T cells enriched from blood (not recorded which). The V gene is TRBV5-6, the J gene TRBJ2-3; 7 bases are a match to TRBD2. CDR3 sequence reads: CASSLAQLATDTQYF. CDR3 nucleotide sequence: TGTGCCAGCAGCTTGGCCCAACTAGCGACAGATACGCAGTATTTT.